Presented here are 18 T cell receptor beta chains from one specimen sequenced in a study of cytomegalovirus exposure and HLA in healthy donors. With 60 Vbeta and 13 Jbeta primers, the PCR was carried out. Sequencing was performed with immunoSEQ multiplex PCR; in TCRdb, only in-frame clones are kept and a portion is missing. The sample yields about 90,000 clones, 50% to 75% seen once. The source material was PBMCs. The receptors shown here come from a man aged 25-45 years in good health and CMV-seronegative.

This chain connects TRBV28 to TRBJ2-3; D gene ambiguous. CDR3 size: 13 residues. The V gene lost 3 bases and the J gene lost 8 bases, with 12 bases spanning the gap. Germline CDR1 and CDR2: MDHEN and SYDVKM. CDR3 region: CASSFGSGPTQYF. CDR3 coding DNA: TGTGCCAGCAGTTTCGGGTCCGGTCCTACGCAGTATTTT.

This chain connects TRBV5-1 to TRBJ2-7; D is possibly TRBD2 (5 bases). The germline V gene encodes CDR1 SGHRS and CDR2 YFSETQ. CDR3 size: 15 residues. Trimming removed 0 bases at V and 3 bases at J, with 13 bases between. The CDR3 DNA reads as TGCGCCAGCAGCTTGGGACTCGGGGAGATCTACGAGCAGTACTTC. It translates to CASSLGLGEIYEQYF.

The gene calls are TRBV2 and TRBJ2-4, with 7 positions matching TRBD1. Unmatched junction bases numbered 7, after V lost 5 bases and J lost 3 bases. CDR1 and CDR2 from the germline V gene are SNHLY and FYNNEI. The CDR3 loop spans 15 amino acids. This CDR3 reads CASSPTGRSKNIQYF. In nucleotides, the CDR3 is TGTGCCAGCAGTCCGACAGGGAGAAGCAAAAACATTCAGTACTTC. Complete variable domain (other parts from reference TRBV2 and TRBJ2-4): EPEVTQTPSHQVTQMGQEVILRCVPISNHLYFYWYRQILGQKVEFLVSFYNNEISEKSEIFDDQFSVERPDGSNFTLKIRSTKLEDSAMYFCASSPTGRSKNIQYFGAGTRLSVL.

This clone was detected a few times. The CDR3 region is CASSLSSGGYGYTF. In DNA, the CDR3 is TGTGCCAGCAGTTTATCATCAGGGGGCTATGGCTACACCTTC. The rearrangement links TRBV28 to TRBJ1-2; 7 bases line up with TRBD1. The germline V gene has CDR1 MDHEN and CDR2 SYDVKM. The CDR3 consists of 14 residues. Trimming took 1 base from V and 4 from J; bases not matched to a gene: 3.

In its sample, this clone was seen a few times. The chain has TRBV5-5 and TRBJ1-1; maybe TRBD1 (5 bases). Trimming took off 3 bases at V and 1 base at J, with 10 bases between the two ends. The germline V gene encodes CDR1 SGHKS and CDR2 YYEKEE (reference sequence). This CDR3 has 14 amino acids. In DNA form, the CDR3 reads TGTGCCAGCAGCTCGGGACTGACGAACACTGAAGCTTTCTTT. Translating gives CASSSGLTNTEAFF.

This clone was observed a handful of times. The chain combines TRBV9 with TRBJ1-1, with D possibly matching TRBD1 (6 bases). CDR3 length equals 14 residues. V lost 4 bases, J lost 5 bases, and 15 bases lay in between. CDR1 is SGDLS, CDR2 YYNGEE, per germline. The CDR3 spells CASSLQPGETEAFF. CDR3 nucleotide sequence: TGTGCCAGCAGCCTCCAGCCAGGGGAGACTGAAGCTTTCTTT.

The CDR3 DNA follows: TGTGCCAGCAGTTTAGGAGGACAGGGTGGAAACTATGGCTACACCTTC. Encoded protein: CASSLGGQGGNYGYTF. V gene TRBV7-3 combines with J gene TRBJ1-2, with 8 nucleotides matching TRBD1. Germline V gives CDR1 SGHTA, CDR2 FQGTGA. Unmatched junction bases numbered 11, after V lost 6 bases and J lost 2 bases. This CDR3 contains 16 residues.

This clone turned up a few times. This rearrangement joins TRBV6-5 to TRBJ2-5; TRBD1 might be the D (7 bases). Looked up from germline, CDR1 is MNHEY and CDR2 is SVGAGI. V dropped 6 bases and J dropped 7 bases, with 21 bases sitting between them. This CDR3 contains 15 residues. The CDR3 DNA sequence: TGTGCCAGCAGCCTCCAGGGGGGCCTAAAGGGGACCCAGTACTTC. It codes for CASSLQGGLKGTQYF.

This clone has only a few counts. This chain connects TRBV7-9 to TRBJ1-1; D is perhaps TRBD1 (5 bases). This CDR3 is built from 18 residues. V lost 5 bases and J 1 base, leaving 23 bases between the germline ends. The germline CDR1 and CDR2 sequences are SEHNR and FQNEAQ (reference sequence). CDR3 DNA: TGTGCCAGCAGCACCCAAAAATGGAACAGGCGAGGGAACACTGAAGCTTTCTTT. Residues: CASSTQKWNRRGNTEAFF.

This chain uses TRBV28 with TRBJ1-1; D remains ambiguous. Germline loops: CDR1 MDHEN, CDR2 SYDVKM. V was trimmed by 5 bases and J by 1 base, leaving 8 bases between them. The CDR3 is 13 residues long. The CDR3 here is CASSETPNTEAFF. CDR3 bases: TGTGCCAGCAGTGAGACTCCGAACACTGAAGCTTTCTTT.

The chain couples TRBV28 to TRBJ1-5; the D is unclear. From germline, CDR1 is MDHEN and CDR2 SYDVKM. V was trimmed by 5 bases and J by 0 bases, leaving 11 bases between them. CDR3 length: 15 residues. The CDR3 DNA reads TGTGCCAGCAGTCCCCGGGTCCCTAGCAATCAGCCCCAGCATTTT. Its protein is CASSPRVPSNQPQHF.

This clone was found a few times. This chain joins TRBV4-1 and TRBJ2-7; 9 bases are a match to TRBD2. The V gene's germline CDR1 is MGHRA and CDR2 YSYEKL. Losses at the gene ends were 4 bases for V and 2 bases for J; bases not matched to a gene: 18. The CDR3 totals 19 residues. The CDR3, as DNA: TGCGCCAGCAGCCCCATAACCCAACTGGTTAGCGGGGGTGCCTACGAGCAGTACTTC. Protein: CASSPITQLVSGGAYEQYF.

The chain uses TRBV5-4 and TRBJ1-3; the match to TRBD1 covers 7 bases. The germline CDR1 and CDR2 sequences are SGHNT and YYREEE (reference sequence). The CDR3 extends over 17 amino acids. Trimming took 0 bases from V and 0 from J; bases not matched to a gene: 6. CDR3 nucleotides: TGTGCCAGCAGCTTGGAACCGACAGGGAACTCTGGAAACACCATATATTTT. Translating it yields CASSLEPTGNSGNTIYF.

The genes are TRBV10-3 and TRBJ2-7; possibly TRBD2 for D (6 bases). Germline CDR1 is ENHRY and CDR2 is SYGVKD. The length of the CDR3 is 14 residues. Trimming pared 7 bases from V and 2 bases from J, leaving 15 bases between. CDR3 sequence: CAITRAGSTYEQYF. In DNA form, the CDR3 reads TGTGCCATCACCCGCGCGGGATCCACCTACGAGCAGTACTTC.

Comment on this clone: The junction departs from germline at one end; a sequencing error may be responsible. The chain is built from TRBV7-9 and TRBJ2-2, with a weak D call TRBD1 (6 bases). The germline V gene has CDR1 SEHNR and CDR2 FQNEAQ (reference sequence). The CDR3 loop spans 15 amino acids. CDR3 bases: TGTTCCAGCAGCTTAGGCAGGGGGAACACCGGGGAGCTGTTTTTT. It translates to CSSSLGRGNTGELFF.

The chain couples TRBV27 to TRBJ2-7; 11 bases match TRBD2. This CDR3 contains 17 residues. Trimming removed 2 bases from V and 0 bases from J; junction bases left unmatched: 6. Germline V gene data show CDR1 as MNHEY and CDR2 as SMNVEV (reference sequence). The CDR3 region has the DNA TGTGCCAGCAGTTTAGGGACTAGCGGCCGCTTCTCCTACGAGCAGTACTTC. This encodes CASSLGTSGRFSYEQYF.

The rearrangement links TRBV11-2 to TRBJ2-1; 13 bases fit TRBD2. This CDR3 is 17 amino acids long. Germline CDR1 is SGHAT and CDR2 is FQNNGV. The V segment lost 4 bases and the J segment 0 bases; nucleotides outside the gene matches: 3. CDR3 sequence: CASSSRTSGGSYNEQFF. CDR3 in DNA: TGTGCCAGCAGCTCCCGGACTAGCGGGGGCTCCTACAATGAGCAGTTCTTC.

This rearrangement joins TRBV27 to TRBJ2-3; 10 nucleotides align to TRBD2. Germline loops: CDR1 MNHEY, CDR2 SMNVEV (reference sequence). This CDR3 has 18 residues. V dropped 5 bases and J dropped 2; count of bases not matched to a gene: 13. DNA of the CDR3: TGTGCCAGCAGTCTCCTCGTTAGCGGGGGGATACCCACAGATACGCAGTATTTT. Its protein is CASSLLVSGGIPTDTQYF.